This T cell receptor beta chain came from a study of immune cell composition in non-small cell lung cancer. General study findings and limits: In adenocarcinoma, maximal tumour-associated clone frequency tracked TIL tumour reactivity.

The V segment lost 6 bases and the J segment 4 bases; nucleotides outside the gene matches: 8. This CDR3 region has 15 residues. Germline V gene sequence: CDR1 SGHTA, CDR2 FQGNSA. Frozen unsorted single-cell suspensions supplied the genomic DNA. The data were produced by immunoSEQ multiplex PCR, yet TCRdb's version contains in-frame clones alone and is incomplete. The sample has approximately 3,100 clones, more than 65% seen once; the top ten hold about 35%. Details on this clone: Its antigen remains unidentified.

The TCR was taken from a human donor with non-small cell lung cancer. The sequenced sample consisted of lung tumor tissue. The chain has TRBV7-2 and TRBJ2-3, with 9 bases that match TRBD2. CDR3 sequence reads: CASRRGGGVADTQYF. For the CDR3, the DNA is TGTGCCAGCAGAAGGGGCGGGGGGGTAGCAGATACGCAGTATTTT.